A single sample gave rise to the 24 T cell receptor beta chains below, sequenced in a study of regulatory T cells in long-lasting Graves disease. To make TCR beta libraries, researchers used iRepertoire HTBI primers and Arm-PCR of CDR3 regions. TCRdb reanalysed the multiplex PCR reads using MiXCR and keeps one entry per CDR3 protein. Altogether some 440,000 distinct CDR3 sequences are present, less than 25% being singletons, with the ten largest covering 7.8%. Documented time point: persistent/refractory GD, antithyroid drugs over 5 years with positive TRAb. After RNA was extracted from PBMCs, the TCR library was made from it. The sequences come from peripheral blood mononuclear cells (PBMCs), collected when the disease was refractory, from a patient treated with antithyroid drugs. Every receptor here comes from a female donor with Graves disease.

This chain joins TRBV28 and TRBJ2-1; D is uncertain. CDR1 is MDHEN and CDR2 is SYDVKM in the germline V gene. The V gene lost 4 bases and the J gene lost 8 bases, with 9 bases spanning the gap. CDR3 length: 12 residues. The CDR3 spells CASSSTHHEQFF. The CDR3 DNA reads TGTGCCAGCAGTTCCACCCACCATGAGCAGTTCTTC.

This clonotype was seen a few times. This rearrangement joins TRBV12-3 or TRBV12-4 to TRBJ2-7; TRBD2 agrees at 14 bases. V trimming: 6 bases; J trimming: 6 bases; junction bases outside the gene matches: 7. The CDR3 is 15 residues long. CDR3 amino acids: CASRQGTSGSLEQYF. The CDR3 DNA follows: TGTGCCAGCAGACAAGGGACTAGCGGGAGTCTCGAGCAGTACTTC.

This clonotype was counted a few times. V and J are TRBV5-6 and TRBJ1-5; maybe TRBD1 (5 bases). The V end was cut by 4 bases, the J end by 7 bases, with 12 bases between. In germline, CDR1 is SGHDT, CDR2 YYEEEE. The CDR3 runs 13 residues. The CDR3 DNA sequence: TGTGCCAGCAGCGTGCAGGGAGGCCAGCCCCAGCATTTT. This sequence encodes CASSVQGGQPQHF.

This clonotype showed up just a few times. The rearrangement joins TRBV20-1 to TRBJ2-7; the D gene is possibly TRBD2 (5 bases). V was clipped by 7 bases and J by 0 bases, with 13 bases between them. Germline V gene sequence: CDR1 DFQATT, CDR2 SNEGSKA (reference sequence). CDR3 length: 13 residues. The CDR3 region has the DNA TGCAGTGTTAGGACTCGTTACTCCTACGAGCAGTACTTC. It is translated as CSVRTRYSYEQYF.

This clonotype was detected many times. The chain links TRBV28 to TRBJ1-1; D unresolved. V was clipped by 6 bases and J by 6 bases, with 8 bases between them. Germline-derived CDR1 and CDR2 are MDHEN and SYDVKM. The CDR3 loop spans 11 amino acids. This CDR3 reads CASSESPEAFF. CDR3 in DNA: TGTGCCAGCAGCGAAAGTCCTGAAGCTTTCTTT.

This clonotype was counted ten times or more. The chain carries TRBV27 and TRBJ2-7; 11 nucleotides match TRBD1. V shed 5 bases and J 5 bases; nucleotides not matched to a gene: 20. The CDR3 has 19 amino acids. CDR1 and CDR2 (germline): MNHEY, SMNVEV (reference sequence). CDR3: CASSPSSVDRGRDDHEQYF. The CDR3 DNA reads TGTGCCAGCAGTCCCTCATCCGTGGACAGGGGGCGCGATGACCACGAGCAGTACTTC.

This clonotype was seen at least ten times. V usage is TRBV28 and J usage is TRBJ2-7, with a tentative D call TRBD1 (6 bases). Trimming cost V 0 bases and J 5 bases, with 14 bases left between them. The germline gives CDR1 MDHEN, CDR2 SYDVKM. The CDR3 runs 15 residues. CDR3: CASSLWAGQINEQYF. The CDR3 nucleotides are TGTGCCAGCAGTTTATGGGCCGGACAGATCAACGAGCAGTACTTC.

This clonotype was counted a single time. A much larger clonotype is one base distant, so this may be a read error. V gene TRBV6-4 combines with J gene TRBJ2-7, with 10 bases that match TRBD2. The CDR3 is 16 amino acids. Per the germline V gene, CDR1 is MRHNA and CDR2 is SNTAGT. For the CDR3, the DNA is TGTGCCAGCAGTGAAGGACTATGGACTAGCGGTTACGAGCGGTACTTC. Its translation: CASSEGLWTSGYERYF.

This clonotype was picked up many times. The chain recombines TRBV27 with TRBJ1-4; 7 bases are a match to TRBD1. J lost 10 bases, V lost 4 bases, and 12 bases had no gene match. Germline assignment: CDR1 MNHEY and CDR2 SMNVEV (reference sequence). This CDR3 is 15 amino acids long. The DNA of the CDR3 is TGTGCCAGCAGTTCCCACCGACAGGGCCGAGGAAAACTGTTTTTT. Protein product: CASSSHRQGRGKLFF.

The gene calls are TRBV19 and TRBJ1-1; TRBD1 aligns across 7 bases. This CDR3 comprises 12 residues. Germline CDR1 reads LNHDA; CDR2 reads SQIVND (reference sequence). V shed 6 bases, J shed 9 bases, and the junction held 7 bases outside the gene matches. In DNA form, the CDR3 reads TGTGCCAGTAGCGACAGGGCCGAGAAAGCTTTCTTT. Its protein product is CASSDRAEKAFF.

In its sample, this clonotype was seen many times. The J gene is TRBJ2-7, the V gene TRBV28; no definite D call. The CDR3 totals 12 residues. Trimming removed 3 bases at V and 2 bases at J, with 5 bases between. CDR1 and CDR2 from the germline V gene are MDHEN and SYDVKM. CDR3 coding DNA: TGTGCCAGCAGTTTCCAAACCTACGAGCAGTACTTC. Translated, it gives CASSFQTYEQYF.

This clonotype was recorded many times. The rearrangement joins TRBV15 to TRBJ1-1; D gene unclear. This CDR3 spans 17 amino acids. V lost 5 bases to trimming and J lost 1 base, with 20 bases between them. Germline assignment: CDR1 LNHNV and CDR2 YYDKDF (reference sequence). The chain's CDR3 is CATSGRALAPGNTEAFF. CDR3 nucleotides: TGTGCCACCAGCGGACGGGCCCTCGCCCCAGGGAACACTGAAGCTTTCTTT.

This clonotype was seen a handful of times. The V and J genes are TRBV7-9 and TRBJ2-7; 10 bases are shared with TRBD1. Per germline, CDR1 SEHNR and CDR2 FQNEAQ (reference sequence). V lost 5 bases, J lost 2 bases, and 9 bases stayed unmatched. This CDR3 region has 16 residues. As DNA, the CDR3 is TGTGCCAGCAGCCCCCAATCCGGGACAGGGGCCTACGAGCAGTACTTC. It is translated as CASSPQSGTGAYEQYF.

A single count supports this clonotype. This chain connects TRBV5-6 to TRBJ1-4, with 8 bases lining up with TRBD1. V trimming: 4 bases; J trimming: 2 bases; junction bases outside the gene matches: 7. Per the germline V gene, CDR1 is SGHDT and CDR2 is YYEEEE. CDR3 length: 16 amino acids. This chain's CDR3 is CASSLQGAQTNEKLFF. The CDR3 nucleotides are TGTGCCAGCAGCCTCCAGGGGGCGCAGACTAATGAAAAACTGTTTTTT.

This clonotype has a single count. Just one base apart from a much larger clone, this may be a read error. The CDR3 reads CASFATLAGGNANTGELFF. The CDR3 nucleotides are TGTGCCAGCTTCGCAACACTGGCGGGAGGTAACGCGAACACCGGGGAGCTGTTTTTT. This chain connects TRBV27 to TRBJ2-2; 8 nucleotides align to TRBD2. The length of the CDR3 is 19 residues. J gave up 0 bases and V 8 bases, and 17 bases lay outside the gene matches. The germline V gene has CDR1 MNHEY and CDR2 SMNVEV (reference sequence).

This clonotype was seen a handful of times. The chain is built from TRBV28 and TRBJ2-1, with unresolved D. CDR1 MDHEN and CDR2 SYDVKM come from the germline V gene. The length of the CDR3 is 12 residues. The V end lost 6 bases, the J end lost 8 bases, and 11 bases lay between the germline ends. CDR3 bases: TGTGCCAGCAGCCGAAGGGTCTATGAGCAGTTCTTC. Residues: CASSRRVYEQFF.

This clonotype was seen ten or more times. The chain links TRBV6-1 to TRBJ1-1; no reliable D call. Germline V gives CDR1 MNHNS, CDR2 SASEGT. The CDR3 has 14 residues. Trimming took off 5 bases at V and 4 bases at J, with 14 bases between the two ends. This CDR3 is CASSTVSRSTEAFF. The CDR3, as DNA: TGTGCCAGCAGTACAGTAAGTCGGTCCACTGAAGCTTTCTTT.

A few counts support this clonotype. A far larger clone is just one base off, so this is likely a read error. This rearrangement joins TRBV12-3 or TRBV12-4 to TRBJ1-1; 7 nucleotides match TRBD1. The V and J ends lost 6 bases and 0 bases, in that order; junction bases with no gene match: 1. This CDR3 region has 13 residues. CDR3 residues: CASRGTVNTEAFF. The CDR3 region has the DNA TGTGCCAGCAGGGGGACAGTGAACACTGAAGCTTTCTTT.

In nucleotides, the CDR3 is TGTGCCAGTAGTATAGATCCGACTAGCGCGGAGCAGTACTTC. Translating it yields CASSIDPTSAEQYF. V is TRBV19 and J is TRBJ2-7; 8 bases are a match to TRBD2. The CDR3 consists of 14 residues. Per the germline V gene, CDR1 is LNHDA and CDR2 is SQIVND (reference sequence). J lost 7 bases, V lost 0 bases, and 5 bases had no gene match.

This clonotype was detected many times. The rearrangement links TRBV7-8 to TRBJ2-7; D assignment may be TRBD1 or TRBD2 (5 bases each). Trimming pared 5 bases from V and 0 bases from J, leaving 11 bases between. The CDR3 extends over 14 amino acids. The V gene's germline CDR1 is SGHVS and CDR2 FQNEAQ. The CDR3 DNA is TGTGCCAGCAGCCCCTATGGGGGCTCCTACGAGCAGTACTTC. This translates into CASSPYGGSYEQYF.

This clonotype has at least ten counts. The genes are TRBV27 and TRBJ1-5; 10 nucleotides line up with TRBD1. Germline-derived CDR1 and CDR2 are MNHEY and SMNVEV (reference sequence). Unmatched junction bases numbered 11, after V lost 2 bases and J lost 13 bases. CDR3 length: 15 amino acids. CDR3 amino acids: CASSLSPRSGQGQHF. The DNA of the CDR3 is TGTGCCAGCAGTTTAAGCCCCCGGTCGGGACAGGGGCAGCATTTT.

This clonotype was found a few times. J is TRBJ1-5 and V is TRBV7-2; 11 nucleotides agree with TRBD1. With 3 bases clipped from V and 3 bases from J, the junction kept 4 bases outside the gene matches. This CDR3 has 16 residues. Germline V gene data show CDR1 as SGHTA and CDR2 as FQGNSA. DNA for the CDR3: TGTGCCAGCAGCTTGGGGACAGGGGGTCTCAATCAGCCCCAGCATTTT. Its translation: CASSLGTGGLNQPQHF.

This clonotype has a count of ten or more. This chain uses TRBV28 with TRBJ2-7; 7 bases align to TRBD1. Germline-derived CDR1 and CDR2 are MDHEN and SYDVKM. V was pared by 3 bases and J by 3 bases, with 5 bases of the junction left unmatched. This CDR3 contains 14 residues. For the CDR3, the DNA is TGTGCCAGCAGTTTGACAGGGAGTAACTACGAGCAGTACTTC. It translates to CASSLTGSNYEQYF.

This clonotype has just a few counts. The V call is TRBV29-1, the J call TRBJ2-7; possibly TRBD2 for D (6 bases). V gave up 4 bases and J gave up 4 bases, with 17 bases separating them. Germline V CDR1 and CDR2: SQVTM, ANQGSEA. CDR3 length equals 14 residues. Written as DNA, the CDR3 is TGCAGCGTTGTGGGGGGTCGGCGGGGTTACGAGCAGTACTTC. It codes for CSVVGGRRGYEQYF.